These 28 T cell receptor beta chains originate from one sample sequenced in a study of T-cell memory formation after mild COVID-19. TCRdb fed the 5' RACE reads into MiXCR, producing one record per CDR3 protein. The sample includes under 400,000 distinct CDR3 sequences, around 21% of them seen just once. The specimen sequenced was PBMCs or a T cell subset sorted from them (not recorded which). The receptors were gathered from an adult woman who had mild COVID-19 (a few samples of this study predate the infection). Cell type and time point are not known.

This clonotype has just a few counts. This chain uses TRBV5-1 with TRBJ1-5, with 9 bases identical to TRBD1. This CDR3 is 15 amino acids long. Germline V gene lookup returns CDR1 SGHRS and CDR2 YFSETQ. The ends lost 5 bases at V and 9 bases at J; junction bases unmatched: 12. The chain's CDR3 is CASSWWTGETWPQHF. CDR3 nucleotide sequence: TGCGCCAGCAGTTGGTGGACAGGGGAGACATGGCCCCAGCATTTT.

This clonotype was detected a few times. This chain uses TRBV5-1 with TRBJ2-3, with D hard to call. V lost 4 bases and J lost 3, with 15 bases in between. Germline V gene lookup returns CDR1 SGHRS and CDR2 YFSETQ. This CDR3 has 15 amino acids. The CDR3: CASSQTLAGTDTQYF. The DNA of the CDR3 is TGCGCCAGCAGCCAGACTTTGGCCGGGACAGATACGCAGTATTTT.

The V call is TRBV15, the J call TRBJ2-1, with unresolved D. The CDR3 is 17 residues long. V was cut by 0 bases and J by 2 bases, with 14 bases left in between. The V gene's germline CDR1 is LNHNV and CDR2 YYDKDF (reference sequence). Written as DNA, the CDR3 is TGTGCCACCAGCAGAGATGTTCGTCCCGGGCCCTACAATGAGCAGTTCTTC. Protein sequence: CATSRDVRPGPYNEQFF. Using reference TRBV15 and TRBJ2-1 for the parts outside the CDR3, the full variable domain is DAMVIQNPRYQVTQFGKPVTLSCSQTLNHNVMYWYQQKSSQAPKLLFHYYDKDFNNEADTPDNFQSRRPNTSFCFLDIRSPGLGDTAMYLCATSRDVRPGPYNEQFFGPGTRLTVL.

The gene calls are TRBV4-3 and TRBJ2-1; no definite D call. This CDR3 region has 15 residues. Trimming left V 0 bases short and J 2 bases short, with 8 bases between. Germline assignment: CDR1 LGHNA and CDR2 YSLEER. CDR3 region: CASSQDPRPYNEQFF. The DNA of the CDR3 is TGCGCCAGCAGCCAAGACCCGCGACCCTACAATGAGCAGTTCTTC.

This clonotype was seen only a few times. This chain uses TRBV12-3 or TRBV12-4 with TRBJ1-1; tentatively, D is TRBD1 (5 bases). The CDR3 runs to 12 residues. The ends were cut back, 1 base at V and 6 bases at J, with 6 bases in the middle. The CDR3 nucleotides are TGTGCCAGCAGTTTAGTAGGGGCTGAAGCTTTCTTT. Translation gives CASSLVGAEAFF.

This clonotype was seen a handful of times. The CDR3 loop is CASSLRDRGPGEQYF. CDR3 coding DNA: TGTGCCAGCAGTCTCAGGGACAGGGGGCCGGGCGAGCAGTACTTC. The gene calls are TRBV25-1 and TRBJ2-7, with 12 positions matching TRBD1. The V and J ends lost 5 bases and 6 bases, in that order; junction bases with no gene match: 8. This CDR3 has 15 amino acids. Germline loops: CDR1 MGHDK, CDR2 SYGVNS.

The gene calls are TRBV19 and TRBJ1-4; the D is unclear. V was clipped by 4 bases and J by 3 bases, with 12 bases between them. The length of the CDR3 is 15 residues. CDR1 and CDR2 (germline): LNHDA, SQIVND (reference sequence). The CDR3 nucleotides read TGTGCCAGTAGTAGGGCAGACGGCCCTAATGAAAAACTGTTTTTT. Amino acids: CASSRADGPNEKLFF.

A few counts support this clonotype. This rearrangement joins TRBV12-3 or TRBV12-4 to TRBJ1-1; D ambiguous. Trimming removed 6 bases from V and 1 base from J, with 6 bases in between. There are 12 residues in the CDR3. Here the CDR3 reads CASSWANTEAFF. DNA of the CDR3: TGTGCCAGCAGCTGGGCGAACACTGAAGCTTTCTTT.

This clonotype was observed a few times. The rearrangement uses TRBV4-3 and TRBJ2-7; 7 nucleotides line up with TRBD2. CDR1 and CDR2 (germline): LGHNA, YSLEER. Germline trimming cut 1 base from V and 2 bases from J; bases unmatched to any gene: 8. This CDR3 spans 16 amino acids. CDR3 sequence reads: CASSQGVRAGTYEQYF. CDR3 bases: TGCGCCAGCAGCCAAGGGGTTCGAGCGGGGACCTACGAGCAGTACTTC.

This chain connects TRBV9 to TRBJ2-3; 8 bases match TRBD2. The V gene's germline CDR1 is SGDLS and CDR2 YYNGEE. This CDR3 is 14 amino acids long. Trimming cost V 4 bases and J 7 bases; bases outside gene matches: 8. The CDR3 region has the DNA TGTGCCAGCAGCTACGGGGGGGCCGGGAATACGCAGTATTTT. As protein: CASSYGGAGNTQYF.

J is TRBJ2-7 and V is TRBV9; TRBD1 is a possible D gene (5 bases). The CDR3 contains 12 residues. Trimming took off 3 bases at V and 3 bases at J, with 7 bases between the two ends. Germline V lookup: CDR1 SGDLS, CDR2 YYNGEE. CDR3 DNA sequence: TGTGCCAGCAGCGAGACAGACTACGAGCAGTACTTC. Encoded protein: CASSETDYEQYF.

V usage is TRBV3-1 and J usage is TRBJ2-7; 13 nucleotides align to TRBD2. Germline CDR1 and CDR2: LGHDT and YNNKEL (reference sequence). Trimming took 4 bases from V and 9 from J; bases not matched to a gene: 6. The CDR3 has 14 amino acids. CDR3 DNA sequence: TGTGCCAGCAGCCTCGGGACTAGCGGGGCCGCGCAGTACTTC. The encoded protein is CASSLGTSGAAQYF.

V and J are TRBV7-8 and TRBJ1-2, with TRBD1 matching over 11 bases. Trimming at V came to 3 bases and at J to 6 bases, leaving 3 bases not matched to a gene. This CDR3 contains 14 residues. The V gene's germline CDR1 is SGHVS and CDR2 FQNEAQ. This chain's CDR3 is CASSLDRGHHGYTF. The CDR3 nucleotides read TGTGCCAGCAGCTTGGACAGGGGGCATCATGGCTACACCTTC.

This chain connects TRBV29-1 to TRBJ1-2, with 7 bases that match TRBD1. With V trimmed by 8 bases and J by 4 bases, 13 bases remained unmatched. In germline, CDR1 is SQVTM, CDR2 ANQGSEA. This CDR3 spans 14 amino acids. The CDR3 sequence is CSPHEPGQSYGYTF. CDR3 sequence (DNA): TGCAGCCCCCATGAACCGGGACAGAGCTATGGCTACACCTTC.

The rearrangement uses TRBV29-1 and TRBJ1-2, with D tentatively TRBD1 (5 bases). Trimming shortened V by 4 bases and J by 0 bases, and 12 bases separated the two germline ends. The CDR3 extends over 14 amino acids. In germline, CDR1 is SQVTM, CDR2 ANQGSEA. For the CDR3, the DNA is TGCAGCGTTGTGGGGGGACCCACTAACTATGGCTACACCTTC. Translated, it gives CSVVGGPTNYGYTF.

This chain connects TRBV25-1 to TRBJ2-3, with D uncertain. V was pared by 2 bases and J by 2 bases, with 8 bases between. The germline V gene has CDR1 MGHDK and CDR2 SYGVNS. The CDR3 is made up of 14 amino acids. The CDR3 DNA reads TGTGCCAGCAGTGAACAGGAGTACACAGATACGCAGTATTTT. This gives the protein CASSEQEYTDTQYF.

The chain joins TRBV4-1 to TRBJ2-2; perhaps TRBD1 as D (6 bases). The germline V and J ends were trimmed by 6 bases and 7 bases, with 12 bases remaining between them. Per the germline V gene, CDR1 is MGHRA and CDR2 is YSYEKL. This CDR3 region has 13 residues. The CDR3 spells CASSQTGSGELFF. The CDR3 bases are TGCGCCAGCAGTCAAACAGGGAGCGGGGAGCTGTTTTTT.

The CDR3 loop is CATSRGPNEKLFF. In nucleotides, the CDR3 is TGTGCCACCAGTCGCGGGCCAAATGAAAAACTGTTTTTT. J is TRBJ1-4 and V is TRBV24-1, with no clear D. The V gene lost 6 bases and the J gene lost 5 bases, with 9 bases spanning the gap. This CDR3 is built from 13 residues. Germline V gives CDR1 KGHDR, CDR2 SFDVKD.

In its sample, this clonotype was seen a few times. The rearrangement joins TRBV12-3 or TRBV12-4 to TRBJ2-5; D is uncertain. Trimming took 1 base from V and 0 from J, leaving 15 bases between them. The CDR3 runs to 17 residues. The CDR3 region is CASSLELPDPNQETQYF. The CDR3 bases are TGTGCCAGCAGTTTAGAACTCCCTGACCCCAACCAAGAGACCCAGTACTTC.

The chain has TRBV3-1 and TRBJ2-5, with TRBD2 matching over 9 bases. V shed 1 base and J 4 bases; nucleotides not matched to a gene: 4. Germline V gene data show CDR1 as LGHDT and CDR2 as YNNKEL (reference sequence). This CDR3 comprises 15 residues. The CDR3 region has the DNA TGTGCCAGCAGCCAAGTAGCGGGGGTAGGAGAGACCCAGTACTTC. This translates into CASSQVAGVGETQYF.

As regards this clonotype: One junction end does not reproduce the germline sequence, and a read error may be involved. The genes are TRBV23-1 and TRBJ2-5; perhaps TRBD1 as D (6 bases). TRBV23-1 is an ORF; its function is uncertain. The CDR3 has 16 residues. The CDR3 region is CDSSRSRARGQETQYF. The CDR3 nucleotides read TGCGACAGCAGTCGGAGTCGAGCCAGGGGCCAAGAGACCCAGTACTTC.

The CDR3 nucleotides read TGTGCCACCAGTGACCCCCGCGATGCTAGCGGATACCAAGAGACCCAGTACTTC. This gives the protein CATSDPRDASGYQETQYF. The chain recombines TRBV24-1 with TRBJ2-5, with 7 positions matching TRBD2. There are 18 residues in the CDR3. Germline CDR1 and CDR2: KGHDR and SFDVKD. The J segment lost 0 bases and the V segment lost 4 bases, leaving 13 bases of the junction unmatched.

This clonotype was recorded at least ten times. The chain links TRBV4-2 to TRBJ1-2; 8 nucleotides align to TRBD1. Germline trimming cut 0 bases from V and 4 bases from J; bases unmatched to any gene: 7. The length of the CDR3 is 16 residues. Looked up from germline, CDR1 is LGHNA and CDR2 is YNFKEQ. CDR3 amino acids: CASSQEQGDSFYGYTF. The CDR3 nucleotides read TGTGCCAGCAGCCAAGAACAGGGGGATAGTTTCTATGGCTACACCTTC.

This clonotype was seen only a few times. The chain links TRBV7-3 to TRBJ2-3, with D perhaps matching TRBD1 (6 bases). CDR3 size: 13 residues. Trimming stripped 4 bases from V and 4 bases from J, with 9 bases between. The germline CDR1 and CDR2 sequences are SGHTA and FQGTGA. In DNA form, the CDR3 reads TGTGCCAGCAGCTCCAGGGGCGCAGATACGCAGTATTTT. Encoded protein: CASSSRGADTQYF.

This clonotype was counted between two and nine times. This chain's CDR3 is CASSFGTGGREAFF. Written as DNA, the CDR3 is TGTGCCAGCAGCTTTGGGACAGGGGGCCGCGAAGCTTTCTTT. The chain joins TRBV7-2 to TRBJ1-1, with TRBD1 matching 12 bases. The V segment lost 3 bases and the J segment 8 bases; nucleotides outside the gene matches: 4. This CDR3 is 14 amino acids long. In germline, CDR1 is SGHTA, CDR2 FQGNSA. Filled out from reference TRBV7-2 and TRBJ1-1, the complete variable domain reads GAGVSQSPSNKVTEKGKDVELRCDPISGHTALYWYRQSLGQGLEFLIYFQGNSAPDKSGLPSDRFSAERTGGSVSTLTIQRTQQEDSAVYLCASSFGTGGREAFFGQGTRLTVV.

The rearrangement joins TRBV4-1 to TRBJ2-2; 9 bases align to TRBD2. CDR3 size: 18 residues. CDR1 and CDR2 (germline): MGHRA, YSYEKL. Trimming cost V 1 base and J 6 bases; bases outside gene matches: 12. CDR3 residues: CASSQAPIRAGGPGELFF. The CDR3 DNA reads as TGCGCCAGCAGCCAAGCCCCGATTCGAGCGGGGGGACCCGGGGAGCTGTTTTTT.

This clonotype was seen just once. V and J are TRBV2 and TRBJ2-7; perhaps TRBD2 as D (5 bases). CDR3 length equals 13 residues. V shed 7 bases and J shed 7 bases, with 17 bases lying between them. CDR1 and CDR2 from the germline V gene are SNHLY and FYNNEI. The CDR3 DNA reads TGTGCCAGCAATTTAGGGCCAACGGGGGAGCAGTACTTC. It yields the protein CASNLGPTGEQYF. The complete variable domain, with remaining parts taken from reference TRBV2 and TRBJ2-7, reads EPEVTQTPSHQVTQMGQEVILRCVPISNHLYFYWYRQILGQKVEFLVSFYNNEISEKSEIFDDQFSVERPDGSNFTLKIRSTKLEDSAMYFCASNLGPTGEQYFGPGTRLTVT.

This clonotype was detected a few times. V is TRBV5-1 and J is TRBJ1-3; the D is unclear. CDR3 length: 15 residues. Germline lookup yields CDR1 SGHRS and CDR2 YFSETQ. Trimming removed 0 bases at V and 0 bases at J, with 7 bases between. Here the CDR3 reads CASSLGPNSGNTIYF. The CDR3 DNA reads as TGCGCCAGCAGCTTGGGGCCGAACTCTGGAAACACCATATATTTT. Full variable domain (remainder filled in from reference TRBV5-1 and TRBJ1-3): KAGVTQTPRYLIKTRGQQVTLSCSPISGHRSVSWYQQTPGQGLQFLFEYFSETQRNKGNFPGRFSGRQFSNSRSEMNVSTLELGDSALYLCASSLGPNSGNTIYFGEGSWLTVV.